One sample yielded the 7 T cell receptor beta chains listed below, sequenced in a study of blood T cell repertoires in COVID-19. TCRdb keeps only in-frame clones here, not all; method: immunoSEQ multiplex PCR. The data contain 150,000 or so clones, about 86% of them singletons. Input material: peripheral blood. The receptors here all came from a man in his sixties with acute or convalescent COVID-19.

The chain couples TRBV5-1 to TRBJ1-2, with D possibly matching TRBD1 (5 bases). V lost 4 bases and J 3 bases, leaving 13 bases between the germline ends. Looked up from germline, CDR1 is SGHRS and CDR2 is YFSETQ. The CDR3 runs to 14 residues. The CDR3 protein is CASSPDGTDYGYTF. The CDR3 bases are TGCGCCAGCAGCCCGGACGGGACTGACTATGGCTACACCTTC.

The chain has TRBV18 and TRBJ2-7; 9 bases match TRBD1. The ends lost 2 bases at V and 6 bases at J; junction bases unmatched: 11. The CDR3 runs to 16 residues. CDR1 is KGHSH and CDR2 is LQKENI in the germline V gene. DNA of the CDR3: TGTGCCAGCTCACCAAGGGAGGCGGGACAGGGCCTCGAGCAGTACTTC. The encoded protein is CASSPREAGQGLEQYF. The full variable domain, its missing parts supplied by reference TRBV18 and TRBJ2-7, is NAGVMQNPRHLVRRRGQEARLRCSPMKGHSHVYWYRQLPEEGLKFMVYLQKENIIDESGMPKERFSAEFPKEGPSILRIQQVVRGDSAAYFCASSPREAGQGLEQYFGPGTRLTVT.

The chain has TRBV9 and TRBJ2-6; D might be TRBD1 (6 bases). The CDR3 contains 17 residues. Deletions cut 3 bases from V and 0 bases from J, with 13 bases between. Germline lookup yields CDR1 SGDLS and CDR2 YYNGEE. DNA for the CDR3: TGTGCCAGCAGCGGAGGGGGAGCCGACTCTGGGGCCAACGTCCTGACTTTC. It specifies CASSGGGADSGANVLTF.

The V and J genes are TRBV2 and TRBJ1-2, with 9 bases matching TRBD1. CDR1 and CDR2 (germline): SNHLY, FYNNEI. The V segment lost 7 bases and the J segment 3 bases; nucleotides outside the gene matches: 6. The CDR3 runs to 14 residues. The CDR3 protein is CASNAGTGYYGYTF. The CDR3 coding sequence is TGTGCCAGCAACGCCGGGACAGGGTACTATGGCTACACCTTC.

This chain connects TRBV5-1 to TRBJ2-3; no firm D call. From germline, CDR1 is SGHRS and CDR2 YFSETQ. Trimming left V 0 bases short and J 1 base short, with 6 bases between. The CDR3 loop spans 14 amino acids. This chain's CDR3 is CASSLAFGTDTQYF. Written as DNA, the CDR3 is TGCGCCAGCAGCTTGGCCTTCGGCACAGATACGCAGTATTTT.

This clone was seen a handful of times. CDR3 coding DNA: TGCAGCTCAAACAGGGACCAGAACACTGAAGCTTTCTTT. Protein: CSSNRDQNTEAFF. The J gene is TRBJ1-1, the V gene TRBV29-1; D is perhaps TRBD1 (6 bases). Per germline, CDR1 SQVTM and CDR2 ANQGSEA. This CDR3 has 13 amino acids. Trimming stripped 8 bases from V and 1 base from J, with 14 bases between.

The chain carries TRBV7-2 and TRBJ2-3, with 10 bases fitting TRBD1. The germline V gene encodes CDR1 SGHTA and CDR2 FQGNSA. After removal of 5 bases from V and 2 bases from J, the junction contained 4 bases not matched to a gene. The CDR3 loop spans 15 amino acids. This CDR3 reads CASSRDRGFTDTQYF. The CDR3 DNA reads TGTGCCAGCAGCCGGGACAGGGGATTCACAGATACGCAGTATTTT. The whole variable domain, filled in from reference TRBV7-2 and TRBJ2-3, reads GAGVSQSPSNKVTEKGKDVELRCDPISGHTALYWYRQSLGQGLEFLIYFQGNSAPDKSGLPSDRFSAERTGGSVSTLTIQRTQQEDSAVYLCASSRDRGFTDTQYFGPGTRLTVL.